The clone carrying this T cell receptor (beta chain) has ten or more counts. Germline CDR1 reads SGDLS; CDR2 reads YYNGEE. CDR3 length: 18 amino acids. Trimming removed 0 bases at V and 8 bases at J, with 21 bases between. This entry belongs to a study of regulatory T cells in long-lasting Graves disease. Whole-study context: Newly diagnosed Graves' patients had under 3 months of antithyroid drugs.

Specified time point: newly diagnosed GD, antithyroid drugs for less than 3 months. TCR sequences were obtained from RNA taken from PBMCs. Doctors identified Graves' disease using the American Thyroid Association guidelines. An endocrinology unit in Xi'an, China, supplied the patients. Library construction for TCR beta used iRepertoire HTBI primers and Arm-PCR of CDR3 regions. TCRdb re-called the multiplex PCR reads through MiXCR, storing one row per CDR3 protein. The top ten clones hold 20% to 25% of a sample with more than 300,000 distinct CDR3 sequences, roughly 16% of them seen once. This sample also appeared in a second study, on T cells in Graves' hyperthyroidism and ophthalmopathy.

The sequenced sample was peripheral blood mononuclear cells (PBMCs), obtained at new diagnosis, from a patient treated with antithyroid drugs. This chain links TRBV9 with TRBJ1-6, with D unresolved. The TCR originated in a young woman with Graves disease. CDR3 residues: CASSVVEGRRYVHSPLHF. DNA for the CDR3: TGTGCCAGCAGCGTAGTGGAGGGCAGGCGATATGTTCATTCACCCCTCCACTTT.